The 8 T cell receptor beta chains below were found in one sample sequenced in a study of shared clonotypes between healthy human individuals. Measured with immunoSEQ multiplex PCR; TCRdb has only the in-frame clones, and not every one. The sample lists some 2,500,000 clones, 80% to 95% occurring once. Sequenced material: naive CD4+ T cells from PBMCs. Subset here: CD45RA+ positively selected. The origin of the receptors is a man younger than 35 in good health. Some clones in this sample may be carry-over from other donors' samples.

This sequence joins TRBV6-1 and TRBJ1-5, with a possible D match to TRBD1 (6 bases). There are 15 residues in the CDR3. CDR1 and CDR2 (germline): MNHNS, SASEGT. Trimming cost V 7 bases and J 2 bases, with 15 bases left between them. DNA of the CDR3: TGTGCCAGCAATTCCGACAGGTTGGGCAATCAGCCCCAGCATTTT. Translating gives CASNSDRLGNQPQHF.

The chain carries TRBV6-1 and TRBJ1-5, with 9 bases that match TRBD1. The V gene end was trimmed by 7 bases and the J gene end by 5 bases; junction bases not matched to a gene: 9. This CDR3 has 15 residues. Germline V gene lookup returns CDR1 MNHNS and CDR2 SASEGT. The CDR3 sequence: CASNPTGQGHQPQHF. CDR3 bases: TGTGCCAGCAACCCTACGGGACAGGGCCATCAGCCCCAGCATTTT.

CDR3 sequence reads: CASSMGLAPETQYF. The CDR3 nucleotides read TGTGCCAGTAGTATGGGACTAGCCCCAGAGACCCAGTACTTC. This rearrangement joins TRBV19 to TRBJ2-5, with TRBD2 identical over 9 bases. V lost 3 bases and J lost 4; bases outside the gene matches: 3. Germline V gives CDR1 LNHDA, CDR2 SQIVND (reference sequence). The CDR3 is 14 amino acids.

Here the CDR3 reads CASSESGTGVWEQFF. CDR3 DNA: TGCGCCAGCAGTGAGTCTGGGACAGGGGTTTGGGAGCAGTTCTTC. This chain uses TRBV10-1 with TRBJ2-1; TRBD1 aligns across 10 bases. Germline V CDR1 and CDR2: WNHNN, SYGVQD (reference sequence). The CDR3 is made up of 15 amino acids. Trimming at V came to 0 bases and at J to 10 bases, leaving 6 bases not matched to a gene.

This sequence joins TRBV4-2 and TRBJ2-3, with a tentative D call TRBD1 (5 bases). CDR1 and CDR2 (germline): LGHNA, YNFKEQ. This CDR3 comprises 17 residues. Trimming shortened V by 1 base and J by 2 bases, and 16 bases separated the two germline ends. The CDR3 loop is CASSQVLGQSLTDTQYF. CDR3 in DNA: TGTGCCAGCAGCCAAGTATTGGGGCAGTCCCTCACAGATACGCAGTATTTT.

The chain carries TRBV12-5 and TRBJ1-3; 11 nucleotides align to TRBD1. The CDR3 totals 21 residues. V trimming: 7 bases; J trimming: 0 bases; junction bases outside the gene matches: 20. CDR1 LGHNT and CDR2 FRNRAP come from the germline V gene. DNA for the CDR3: TGTGCTAGTGTAACCCTGGACAGGGGGCTCTCCCTCCTTCCCTCTGGAAACACCATATATTTT. Translating it yields CASVTLDRGLSLLPSGNTIYF.

The gene calls are TRBV11-2 and TRBJ2-7; 12 bases match TRBD1. This CDR3 has 14 residues. Germline lookup yields CDR1 SGHAT and CDR2 FQNNGV. The ends lost 3 bases at V and 11 bases at J; junction bases unmatched: 8. The chain's CDR3 is CASSLEGTGGLKYF. The CDR3 DNA follows: TGTGCCAGCAGCTTGGAAGGGACAGGGGGCTTGAAGTACTTC.

The chain is built from TRBV14 and TRBJ1-4; D may be TRBD1 (6 bases). This CDR3 comprises 17 residues. In germline, CDR1 is SGHDN, CDR2 FVKESK. The V gene lost 2 bases and the J gene lost 5 bases, with 18 bases spanning the gap. CDR3 sequence (DNA): TGTGCCAGCAGCCAAACCCTACCGGGGGGCAGGAATGAAAAACTGTTTTTT. Amino acids: CASSQTLPGGRNEKLFF.